This TCR beta chain was identified in a study of blood T cell repertoires in COVID-19 (dated by TCRdb to 2019 to 2021). Describing the broader study: Samples covering the acute and convalescent phases of COVID-19 were provided by collaborators in the United States, Italy and Spain. Sample metadata almost always included a de-identified subject ID, COVID-19 status, age in years and sex. The repertoires were released in a freely available public database intended as a resource for research on the immune response to SARS-CoV-2. The prospective study material was composed of cDNA or gDNA derived from T cells, B-cell-depleted T cells, or PBMCs. Where available, HLA class I and class II types were obtained from metadata supplied by the sample provider rather than from assay-based typing. Subjects who had been exposed to COVID-19, were actively infected with it, or had recovered from it provided the deeply sampled blood TCRbeta repertoires that made up the dataset. The samples were drawn from two sources: the first 160 participants of the ongoing ImmuneRACE study, and fewer than 1,500 subjects contributed by 6 global collaborators.

In the prospective study, participants were roughly 18 to 100 years old, resided in 20 to 30 geographic areas of the United States, and were enrolled through a virtual design. In the prospective study, participants were assigned to cohorts based on the clinical history participants reported in a screening survey and a study questionnaire. In the prospective study, whole blood, serum and a nasopharyngeal or oropharyngeal swab were collected from each participant by mobile phlebotomists. Prospective study participants could optionally give additional blood draws and questionnaires over a roughly 2-month period. Before DNA extraction, prospective study blood samples were shipped either frozen or at room temperature. The immunoSEQ Assay, a bias-controlled multiplex PCR, was used to amplify TCRbeta CDR3 regions from genomic DNA. Per the original workflow: The number of nucleated cells in each sample was estimated by amplification of reference gene primers within the assay. To quantify the absolute abundance of each unique TCRbeta CDR3 rearrangement, sequence reads were collapsed and filtered. Productive Simpson clonality was computed per sample as the square root of Simpson's diversity index over productive rearrangements. TCRdb limited this immuneACCESS table to in-frame rearrangements with V and J called. A share of clones is missing; checked studies link under half to unresolved V genes, and the rest is unexplained. The DNA was the basis for D and trimming; V, J and clone size are from that table. This sample lists about 400,000 clones; around nine tenths were detected once. The ten biggest clones cover roughly 2% of the sample.

Note on this clone: Its antigen has not been determined. Base qualities are not provided; no much larger clone lies one nucleotide away.

The CDR3, cysteine through phenylalanine, is 16 amino acids long. Kept here is only the CDR3 DNA, which spans 48 bases and is read in frame from base 1. CDR1 and CDR2, per the germline V gene, are SGHRS and YFSETQ. V ends up 0 bases short and J 5 bases short, with an unmatched junction base count of 7. Results and caveats for the whole study, not just this receptor: How much clinical and demographic metadata was included differed by source and by participant, and the metadata was provided uncurated.

This receptor was taken from a woman between 18 and 29 years old with acute COVID-19. The chain employs TRBV5-1 and TRBJ2-1; 8 bases in between match TRBD2. The specimen was PBMCs or T cells enriched from blood (not recorded which). The nucleotide sequence is given as TGCGCCAGCAGCTTGGGGTGGCGGACTAGCCACAATGAGCAGTTCTTC. Its protein reads: CASSLGWRTSHNEQFF.